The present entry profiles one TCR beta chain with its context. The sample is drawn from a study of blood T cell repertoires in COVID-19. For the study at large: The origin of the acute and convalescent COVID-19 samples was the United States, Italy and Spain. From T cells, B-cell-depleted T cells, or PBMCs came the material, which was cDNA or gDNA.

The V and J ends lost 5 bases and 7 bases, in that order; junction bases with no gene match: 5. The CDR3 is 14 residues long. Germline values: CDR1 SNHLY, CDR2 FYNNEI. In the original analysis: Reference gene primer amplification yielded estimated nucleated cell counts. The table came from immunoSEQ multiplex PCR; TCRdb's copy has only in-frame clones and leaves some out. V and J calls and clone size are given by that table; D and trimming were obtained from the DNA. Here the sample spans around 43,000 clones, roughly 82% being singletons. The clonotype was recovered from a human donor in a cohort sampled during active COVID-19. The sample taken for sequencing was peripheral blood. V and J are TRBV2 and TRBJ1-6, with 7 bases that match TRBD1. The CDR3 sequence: CASSSDRVNSPLHF. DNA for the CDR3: TGTGCCAGCAGTTCCGACAGGGTAAATTCACCCCTCCACTTT.